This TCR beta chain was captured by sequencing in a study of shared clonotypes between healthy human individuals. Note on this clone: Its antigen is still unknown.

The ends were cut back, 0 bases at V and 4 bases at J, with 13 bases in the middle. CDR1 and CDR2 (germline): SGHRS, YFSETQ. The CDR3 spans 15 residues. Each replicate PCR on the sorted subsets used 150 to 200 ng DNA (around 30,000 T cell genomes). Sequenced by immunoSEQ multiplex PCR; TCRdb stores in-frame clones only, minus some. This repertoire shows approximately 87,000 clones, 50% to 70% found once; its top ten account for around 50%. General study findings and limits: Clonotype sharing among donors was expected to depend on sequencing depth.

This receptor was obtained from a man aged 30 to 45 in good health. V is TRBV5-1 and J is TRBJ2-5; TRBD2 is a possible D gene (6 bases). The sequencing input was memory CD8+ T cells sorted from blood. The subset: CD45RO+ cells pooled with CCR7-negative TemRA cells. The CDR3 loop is CASSLAGGGRETQYF. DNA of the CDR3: TGCGCCAGCAGCTTGGCCGGCGGAGGGAGAGAGACCCAGTACTTC.